This T cell receptor (beta chain) came from a study of blood T cell repertoires in COVID-19. Across the whole study: COVID-19 samples, acute and convalescent, were from the United States, Italy and Spain.

Authors' data handling: Amplification from reference gene primers served as the basis for estimated nucleated cell counts. Some clones are missing from TCRdb's copy, which holds only in-frame ones; the method was immunoSEQ multiplex PCR. That table furnishes V, J and clone size, whereas the DNA furnished D and trimming. The sample shows more than 50,000 clones, around three quarters of them seen only once. The receptor was derived from a human donor in a cohort sampled during active COVID-19. Sequenced: peripheral blood.

In nucleotides, the CDR3 is TGCGCCAGCAGTGAGATCTCAACGAGGGCTGAGCAGTTCTTC. Its protein is CASSEISTRAEQFF. V gene TRBV10-2 combines with J gene TRBJ2-1; TRBD2 is a possible D gene (5 bases). Trimming cost V 2 bases and J 9 bases, with 14 bases left between them. Germline CDR1 is WSHSY and CDR2 is SAAADI. The CDR3 runs 14 residues.